The clone carrying this TCR beta chain was observed once. Its antigen is undetermined. The data derive from a study of cytomegalovirus exposure and HLA in healthy donors. Findings of the study overall: The study designated roughly 160 TCR beta chains cytomegalovirus-associated. The sole available immune exposure information was CMV serostatus. In a later analysis, CMV-associated beta chains were mostly HLA-associated, it appeared.

Germline V gene sequence: CDR1 SGHVS, CDR2 FQNEAQ. The V segment lost 8 bases and the J segment 2 bases; nucleotides outside the gene matches: 10. CDR3 length equals 16 residues. PCR employed 60 Vbeta and 13 Jbeta primers. Clones were sequenced by immunoSEQ multiplex PCR, and TCRdb holds only the in-frame ones, with some missing. Found here are 210,000 or so clones, around 83% of them singletons; the top ten hold 1.2% to 1.5%. Specimen: PBMCs. The sequence was collected from a girl between 10 and 17 years old in good health and CMV-seronegative. The gene calls are TRBV7-8 and TRBJ2-3, with 10 bases fitting TRBD2. CDR3 in amino acids: CASEERAGGFTDTQYF. CDR3 DNA: TGTGCCAGCGAAGAACGAGCGGGAGGGTTCACAGATACGCAGTATTTT.